The 32 T cell receptor beta chains reported below all come from one sample, sequenced in a study of T cell clones after liver transplantation. Method: immunoSEQ multiplex PCR; TCRdb's copy keeps in-frame clones and lacks some. The sample includes around 30,000 clones, around 94% of them seen just once. Specimen: CD8+ T cells from blood, collected 12 months after liver transplant. Source of these receptors: a human patient who received a liver transplant. Certain T cells may be donor cells from the graft.

V and J are TRBV9 and TRBJ2-7; maybe TRBD1 (5 bases). The germline CDR1 and CDR2 sequences are SGDLS and YYNGEE. Deletions cut 2 bases from V and 3 bases from J, with 12 bases between. This CDR3 spans 14 amino acids. CDR3 coding DNA: TGTGCCAGCAGCGTCGGACATCCTAACTACGAGCAGTACTTC. It codes for CASSVGHPNYEQYF. The entire variable domain, with the rest obtained from reference TRBV9 and TRBJ2-7, is as follows: DSGVTQTPKHLITATGQRVTLRCSPRSGDLSVYWYQQSLDQGLQFLIQYYNGEERAKGNILERFSAQQFPDLHSELNLSSLELGDSALYFCASSVGHPNYEQYFGPGTRLTVT.

The chain is built from TRBV30 and TRBJ2-1, with 8 bases matching TRBD2. V trimming: 4 bases; J trimming: 10 bases; junction bases outside the gene matches: 6. The CDR3 sequence is 12 residues long. Germline lookup yields CDR1 GTSNPN and CDR2 SVGIG (reference sequence). The CDR3 DNA reads as TGTGCCTGGAATCTAGCGGGCGAGGAGCAGTTCTTC. Residues: CAWNLAGEEQFF. The full variable domain, rest sourced from reference TRBV30 and TRBJ2-1, is SQTIHQWPATLVQPVGSPLSLECTVEGTSNPNLYWYRQAAGRGLQLLFYSVGIGQISSEVPQNLSASRPQDRQFILSSKKLLLSDSGFYLCAWNLAGEEQFFGPGTRLTVL.

The gene calls are TRBV7-9 and TRBJ2-7; D possibly uses TRBD1 or TRBD2 (5 bases each). Germline assignment: CDR1 SEHNR and CDR2 FQNEAQ (reference sequence). CDR3 length equals 16 residues. V was trimmed by 5 bases and J by 2 bases, leaving 19 bases between them. CDR3: CASSQAPGVGAYEQYF. The DNA of the CDR3 is TGTGCCAGCAGCCAAGCCCCCGGGGTGGGGGCCTACGAGCAGTACTTC.

The V and J genes are TRBV27 and TRBJ2-3; 7 bases fit TRBD2. This CDR3 is 15 amino acids long. CDR1 and CDR2 (germline): MNHEY, SMNVEV (reference sequence). J was trimmed by 9 bases and V by 6 bases; bases with no gene match: 15. CDR3 loop: CASRARGGRGDTQYF. DNA of the CDR3: TGTGCCAGCAGGGCCCGCGGAGGCCGGGGGGACACGCAGTATTTT.

In nucleotides, the CDR3 is TGTGCCAGCGGTGTCCCGGGACTATCGTCTAGCTCCTACAATGAGCAGTTCTTC. It translates to CASGVPGLSSSSYNEQFF. The chain couples TRBV13 to TRBJ2-1, with 7 bases identical to TRBD2. Per the germline V gene, CDR1 is PRHDT and CDR2 is FYEKMQ (reference sequence). The V segment lost 8 bases and the J segment 0 bases; nucleotides outside the gene matches: 16. The CDR3 has 18 residues. Variable domain in full (rest from reference TRBV13 and TRBJ2-1): AAGVIQSPRHLIKEKRETATLKCYPIPRHDTVYWYQQGPGQDPQFLISFYEKMQSDKGSIPDRFSAQQFSDYHSELNMSSLELGDSALYFCASGVPGLSSSSYNEQFFGPGTRLTVL.

This clone has just one count. The rearrangement uses TRBV5-1 and TRBJ2-2; D gene uncertain. Germline CDR1 SGHRS, CDR2 YFSETQ. The CDR3 covers 14 residues. V lost 2 bases to trimming and J lost 0 bases, with 5 bases between them. The CDR3 bases are TGCGCCAGCAGCTTTCAGTCGAACACCGGGGAGCTGTTTTTT. Protein product: CASSFQSNTGELFF.

The V call is TRBV9, the J call TRBJ2-6; D ambiguous. Germline V gene lookup returns CDR1 SGDLS and CDR2 YYNGEE. V lost 0 bases, J lost 0 bases, and 7 bases lay in between. The CDR3 consists of 16 residues. CDR3 coding DNA: TGTGCCAGCAGCGTAGAGGACCGCTCTGGGGCCAACGTCCTGACTTTC. This encodes CASSVEDRSGANVLTF.

The V gene is TRBV10-3, the J gene TRBJ2-3; perhaps TRBD1 as D (6 bases). The CDR3 runs 15 residues. Looked up from germline, CDR1 is ENHRY and CDR2 is SYGVKD. Trimming shortened V by 0 bases and J by 2 bases, and 9 bases separated the two germline ends. CDR3 sequence reads: CAISESRGPTDTQYF. The DNA for the CDR3 is TGTGCCATCAGTGAGTCCAGGGGTCCCACAGATACGCAGTATTTT.

This chain joins TRBV10-2 and TRBJ2-7, with D hard to call. Germline CDR1 is WSHSY and CDR2 is SAAADI. The V end lost 2 bases, the J end lost 0 bases, and 8 bases lay between the germline ends. This CDR3 region has 14 residues. The CDR3 DNA reads TGCGCCAGCAGTGAGCCAAGGGACTCCTACGAGCAGTACTTC. As protein: CASSEPRDSYEQYF.

The chain has TRBV7-9 and TRBJ2-1; 7 nucleotides align to TRBD1. CDR3 length: 13 residues. With V trimmed by 6 bases and J by 5 bases, 4 bases remained unmatched. CDR1 SEHNR and CDR2 FQNEAQ come from the germline V gene (reference sequence). CDR3: CASSRTGDNEQFF. The CDR3 DNA follows: TGTGCCAGCAGTCGTACAGGGGACAATGAGCAGTTCTTC.

The chain combines TRBV5-3 with TRBJ2-1; 9 bases line up with TRBD1. TRBV5-3 is designated an ORF whose function remains uncertain. With 3 bases clipped from V and 8 bases from J, the junction kept 18 bases outside the gene matches. The CDR3 extends over 18 amino acids. CDR3 in amino acids: CARSSGFRDRDPSDEQFF. In nucleotides, the CDR3 is TGTGCCAGAAGCTCCGGTTTTCGGGACAGGGACCCTTCGGATGAGCAGTTCTTC.

Worth noting for this clone: At one end, the junction sequence differs from germline, possibly due to a read error. The CDR3 DNA reads as TGTGCTAGCAGCTTAGGACCGGGAAGCGGGGAGCTGTTTTTT. It codes for CASSLGPGSGELFF. The V and J genes are TRBV7-7 and TRBJ2-2, with a possible D match to TRBD2 (5 bases). This CDR3 is built from 14 residues. Germline V CDR1 and CDR2: SSHAT, FNYEAQ (reference sequence).

This sequence joins TRBV6-4 and TRBJ2-3; D gene unclear. The CDR3 has 14 residues. CDR1 is MRHNA, CDR2 SNTAGT, per germline. The ends were cut back, 2 bases at V and 2 bases at J, with 8 bases in the middle. The CDR3 sequence is CASSDGGSTDTQYF. In nucleotides, the CDR3 is TGTGCCAGCAGTGACGGCGGATCCACAGATACGCAGTATTTT.

V gene TRBV25-1 combines with J gene TRBJ1-4; a possible D gene is TRBD1 (5 bases). Between the trimmed V and J ends, which lost 2 bases and 7 bases, there was a span of 14 bases. The CDR3 runs to 15 residues. Germline lookup yields CDR1 MGHDK and CDR2 SYGVNS. DNA of the CDR3: TGTGCCAGCAGTGAAGGTTGGCGGGGGAGTGAAAAACTGTTTTTT. It encodes CASSEGWRGSEKLFF.

The gene calls are TRBV27 and TRBJ2-5, with D perhaps matching TRBD1 (6 bases). Germline CDR1 and CDR2: MNHEY and SMNVEV (reference sequence). The V end was cut by 6 bases, the J end by 0 bases, with 11 bases between. This CDR3 is built from 14 residues. CDR3 residues: CASSLTGNQETQYF. The CDR3 coding sequence is TGTGCCAGCAGCCTCACAGGGAACCAAGAGACCCAGTACTTC.

The chain couples TRBV6-5 to TRBJ1-1; a weak D match, TRBD1 (5 bases). The CDR3 covers 12 residues. CDR1 and CDR2 from the germline V gene are MNHEY and SVGAGI. Trimming stripped 2 bases from V and 7 bases from J, with 8 bases between. CDR3 protein: CASSYEGVEAFF. The CDR3 nucleotides read TGTGCCAGCAGTTACGAAGGGGTTGAAGCTTTCTTT.

In its sample, this clone was seen once. V and J are TRBV2 and TRBJ2-5; 16 bases align to TRBD2. Trimming cost V 5 bases and J 5 bases; bases outside gene matches: 11. This CDR3 is built from 18 residues. Germline assignment: CDR1 SNHLY and CDR2 FYNNEI. The CDR3 bases are TGTGCCAGCAGTCCGGGACTAGCGGGAGGGCCCCTTCAGGAGACCCAGTACTTC. The encoded protein is CASSPGLAGGPLQETQYF. Full variable domain (missing parts from reference TRBV2 and TRBJ2-5): EPEVTQTPSHQVTQMGQEVILRCVPISNHLYFYWYRQILGQKVEFLVSFYNNEISEKSEIFDDQFSVERPDGSNFTLKIRSTKLEDSAMYFCASSPGLAGGPLQETQYFGPGTRLLVL.

This sequence joins TRBV27 and TRBJ1-2; D remains ambiguous. Trimming cost V 3 bases and J 5 bases, with 10 bases left between them. There are 13 residues in the CDR3. Germline CDR1 and CDR2: MNHEY and SMNVEV (reference sequence). The CDR3 sequence: CASSFMGGYGYTF. For the CDR3, the DNA is TGTGCCAGCAGTTTTATGGGAGGATATGGCTACACCTTC.

This clone was recorded once. V is TRBV4-2 and J is TRBJ2-7; weak D call: TRBD2 (5 bases). V shed 11 bases and J shed 0 bases, with 17 bases lying between them. CDR1 and CDR2 from the germline V gene are LGHNA and YNFKEQ. The CDR3 totals 14 residues. CDR3 bases: TGTGCCTCTTCCACGGCGGGCGGCTCCTACGAGCAGTACTTC. This codes for CASSTAGGSYEQYF.

The V and J genes are TRBV11-3 and TRBJ2-3; unclear D gene. The germline V gene encodes CDR1 SGHNT and CDR2 YENEEA. V gave up 5 bases and J gave up 6 bases, with 18 bases separating them. The CDR3 sequence is 15 residues long. The DNA for the CDR3 is TGTGCCAGCAGCCCTGATTGGGGTAGGGATGATACGCAGTATTTT. As protein: CASSPDWGRDDTQYF.

This clone is a singleton in its sample. The rearrangement joins TRBV11-2 to TRBJ2-7, with 9 bases identical to TRBD1. The CDR3 runs to 16 residues. CDR1 is SGHAT, CDR2 FQNNGV, per germline. The V and J ends lost 5 bases and 3 bases, in that order; junction bases with no gene match: 11. CDR3 sequence: CASSDLVGQGDYEQYF. The CDR3 nucleotides are TGTGCCAGCAGCGACTTGGTGGGACAGGGAGACTACGAGCAGTACTTC.

V gene TRBV29-1 combines with J gene TRBJ2-5; D gene ambiguous. The germline V gene encodes CDR1 SQVTM and CDR2 ANQGSEA. This CDR3 is 9 amino acids long. V was shortened by 4 bases and J by 10 bases, with 7 bases between the two germline ends. This CDR3 is CSVARGQYF. The CDR3 DNA is TGCAGCGTTGCCCGAGGCCAGTACTTC.

V usage is TRBV4-3 and J usage is TRBJ2-1; a possible D gene is TRBD2 (7 bases). Trimming pared 4 bases from V and 12 bases from J, leaving 22 bases between. CDR1 and CDR2 from the germline V gene are LGHNA and YSLEER. The CDR3 spans 15 residues. In DNA, the CDR3 is TGCGCCAGCAGCCGCTCGACTAGCTCGGGGGGCGCGCAGTTCTTC. It is translated as CASSRSTSSGGAQFF.

This chain uses TRBV30 with TRBJ2-7, with 11 bases fitting TRBD1. CDR3 length equals 14 residues. J gave up 2 bases and V 2 bases, and 2 bases lay outside the gene matches. Per the germline V gene, CDR1 is GTSNPN and CDR2 is SVGIG (reference sequence). Here the CDR3 reads CAWSPGQGAYEQYF. CDR3 nucleotide sequence: TGTGCCTGGAGTCCGGGACAGGGGGCCTACGAGCAGTACTTC. The full variable domain, with the rest looked up from reference TRBV30 and TRBJ2-7, is SQTIHQWPATLVQPVGSPLSLECTVEGTSNPNLYWYRQAAGRGLQLLFYSVGIGQISSEVPQNLSASRPQDRQFILSSKKLLLSDSGFYLCAWSPGQGAYEQYFGPGTRLTVT.

The V and J genes are TRBV5-6 and TRBJ2-7, with D perhaps being TRBD1 or TRBD2 (5 bases each). This CDR3 comprises 13 residues. V dropped 2 bases and J dropped 7 bases, with 13 bases sitting between them. CDR1 is SGHDT, CDR2 YYEEEE, per germline. For the CDR3, the DNA is TGTGCCAGCAGCTTTGGGACCCCGGGGGAGCAGTACTTC. Translating it yields CASSFGTPGEQYF.

The chain recombines TRBV9 with TRBJ2-7, with D possibly being TRBD1 or TRBD2 (7 bases each). The CDR3 loop spans 14 amino acids. Germline V gives CDR1 SGDLS, CDR2 YYNGEE. With 4 bases removed from V and 3 bases from J, the gap between germline ends came to 14 bases. The CDR3 reads CASSTQGGNYEQYF. The CDR3 DNA sequence: TGTGCCAGCAGCACCCAGGGGGGGAACTACGAGCAGTACTTC.

V gene TRBV15 combines with J gene TRBJ1-2, with D unclear. Germline V gives CDR1 LNHNV, CDR2 YYDKDF (reference sequence). CDR3 length equals 14 residues. Trimming cost V 0 bases and J 4 bases, with 9 bases left between them. Written as DNA, the CDR3 is TGTGCCACCAGCAGAGATAAGGGTAGCTATGGCTACACCTTC. This codes for CATSRDKGSYGYTF. Full variable domain (missing parts from reference TRBV15 and TRBJ1-2): DAMVIQNPRYQVTQFGKPVTLSCSQTLNHNVMYWYQQKSSQAPKLLFHYYDKDFNNEADTPDNFQSRRPNTSFCFLDIRSPGLGDTAMYLCATSRDKGSYGYTFGSGTRLTVV.

This chain joins TRBV7-3 and TRBJ1-1; unclear D gene. The CDR3 consists of 12 residues. V was cut by 3 bases and J by 3 bases, with 5 bases left in between. Germline values: CDR1 SGHTA, CDR2 FQGTGA. The DNA of the CDR3 is TGTGCCAGCAGCTTTGGCGACACTGAAGCTTTCTTT. It is translated as CASSFGDTEAFF.

The J gene is TRBJ2-2, the V gene TRBV7-9; D call uncertain. V was clipped by 1 base and J by 7 bases, with 4 bases between them. In germline, CDR1 is SEHNR, CDR2 FQNEAQ (reference sequence). The CDR3 consists of 12 residues. The CDR3 loop reads CASSLGLGELFF. As DNA, the CDR3 is TGTGCCAGCAGCTTAGGTCTCGGGGAGCTGTTTTTT.

This sequence joins TRBV19 and TRBJ1-5; no clear D. CDR3 length: 14 residues. Germline V gene lookup returns CDR1 LNHDA and CDR2 SQIVND (reference sequence). Trimming removed 7 bases from V and 11 bases from J, with 21 bases in between. The CDR3 protein is CASTHGVWTEAQHF. CDR3 DNA: TGTGCCAGTACCCATGGGGTCTGGACTGAGGCCCAGCATTTT.

V is TRBV11-3 and J is TRBJ1-2; tentative D call: TRBD1 (5 bases). CDR3 length equals 17 residues. In germline, CDR1 is SGHNT, CDR2 YENEEA. Trimming removed 4 bases at V and 5 bases at J, with 23 bases between. This chain's CDR3 is CASSSRSSGTEDYGYTF. Here the CDR3 DNA reads TGTGCCAGCAGCTCGCGGAGTTCCGGGACTGAAGATTATGGCTACACCTTC.

This clone was seen only once. The J gene is TRBJ1-5, the V gene TRBV7-2; 7 nucleotides line up with TRBD1. J gave up 2 bases and V 1 base, and 2 bases lay outside the gene matches. Germline CDR1 reads SGHTA; CDR2 reads FQGNSA. This CDR3 contains 15 residues. CDR3 loop: CASSLDRGGNQPQHF. CDR3 DNA: TGTGCCAGCAGCTTAGACAGGGGAGGCAATCAGCCCCAGCATTTT.